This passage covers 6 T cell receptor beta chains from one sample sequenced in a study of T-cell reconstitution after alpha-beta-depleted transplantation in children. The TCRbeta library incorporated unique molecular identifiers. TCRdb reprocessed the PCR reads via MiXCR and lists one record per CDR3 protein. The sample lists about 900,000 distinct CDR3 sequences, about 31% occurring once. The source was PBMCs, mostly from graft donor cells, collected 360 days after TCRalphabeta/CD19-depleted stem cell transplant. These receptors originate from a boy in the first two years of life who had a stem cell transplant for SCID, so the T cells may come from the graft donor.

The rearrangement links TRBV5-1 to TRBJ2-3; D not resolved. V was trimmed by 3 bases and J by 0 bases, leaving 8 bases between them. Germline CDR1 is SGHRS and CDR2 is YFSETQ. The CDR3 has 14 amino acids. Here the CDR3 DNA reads TGCGCCAGCAGCTCGGTACGGAGCACAGATACGCAGTATTTT. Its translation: CASSSVRSTDTQYF.

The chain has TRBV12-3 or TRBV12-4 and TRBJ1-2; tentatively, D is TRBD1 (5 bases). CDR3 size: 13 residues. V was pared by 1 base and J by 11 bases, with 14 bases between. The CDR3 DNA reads TGTGCCAGCAGTTTAGGCCAGGGAACGGGTTACACCTTC. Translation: CASSLGQGTGYTF.

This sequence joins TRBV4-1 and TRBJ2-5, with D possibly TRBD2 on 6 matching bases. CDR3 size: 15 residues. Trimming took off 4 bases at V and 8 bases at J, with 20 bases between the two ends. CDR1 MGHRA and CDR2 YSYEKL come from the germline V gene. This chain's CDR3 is CASSPLGGLEGTQYF. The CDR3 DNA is TGCGCCAGCAGCCCCCTGGGGGGTCTAGAAGGAACCCAGTACTTC.

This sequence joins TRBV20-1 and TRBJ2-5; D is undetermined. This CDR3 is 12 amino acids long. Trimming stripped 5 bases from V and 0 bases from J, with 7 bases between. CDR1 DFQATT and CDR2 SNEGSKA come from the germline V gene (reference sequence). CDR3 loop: CSARPHQETQYF. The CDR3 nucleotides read TGCAGTGCTCGTCCACACCAAGAGACCCAGTACTTC.

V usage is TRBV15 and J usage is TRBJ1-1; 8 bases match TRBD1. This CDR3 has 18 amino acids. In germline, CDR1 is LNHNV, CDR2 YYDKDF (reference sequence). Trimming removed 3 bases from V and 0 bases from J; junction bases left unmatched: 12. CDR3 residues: CATSRDRAGRYMNTEAFF. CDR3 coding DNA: TGTGCCACCAGCAGGGACAGGGCAGGGCGATACATGAACACTGAAGCTTTCTTT.

CDR3 protein: CASSHPGTGSFNQPQHF. The DNA of the CDR3 is TGCGCCAGCAGCCATCCTGGGACAGGGAGCTTCAATCAGCCCCAGCATTTT. The chain combines TRBV4-1 with TRBJ1-5, with 9 bases aligning to TRBD1. CDR3 length equals 17 residues. From germline, CDR1 is MGHRA and CDR2 YSYEKL. Trimming removed 3 bases from V and 3 bases from J; junction bases left unmatched: 9.